The 5 T cell receptor beta chains listed next were all sequenced from one sample in a study of memory B cells and T cells in multiple sclerosis (dated by TCRdb to between 2018 and 2020). The library was made by the immunoSEQ multiplex PCR assay. The table comes from immuneACCESS by way of TCRdb, which keeps in-frame sequences with V and J called. Part of the clones is missing from these tables; in studies checked, under half for an unresolved V gene and the rest for unknown reasons. The sample records about 15,000 clones, approximately 69% of which are singletons. Of the sample, under 2.5% is held by the ten largest clones. Sample: memory (CD45RO+) CD4+ T cells from blood. The label giving this sample's cell subset or site can be read as: CD45RO+ memory T cells sorted from peripheral blood. The receptor source for this set is a human donor with multiple sclerosis.

The chain combines TRBV5-1 with TRBJ2-5; 9 bases agree with TRBD1. Germline V gives CDR1 SGHRS, CDR2 YFSETQ. V was pared by 5 bases and J by 5 bases, with 13 bases of the junction left unmatched. The CDR3 totals 16 residues. CDR3 DNA: TGCGCCAGCAGTCGAACCGGGACAGGGATGTTGGAGACCCAGTACTTC. Translated: CASSRTGTGMLETQYF.

In its sample, this clone was seen a few times. The chain has TRBV2 and TRBJ2-3; 9 nucleotides agree with TRBD1. The J segment lost 0 bases and the V segment lost 6 bases, leaving 7 bases of the junction unmatched. From germline, CDR1 is SNHLY and CDR2 FYNNEI. The CDR3 is 16 residues long. For the CDR3, the DNA is TGTGCCAGCAGGGGAAGACAGGGGGGTAGCACAGATACGCAGTATTTT. It codes for CASRGRQGGSTDTQYF.

This sequence joins TRBV6-6 and TRBJ1-6; D is possibly TRBD1 (5 bases). The CDR3 is made up of 16 amino acids. Germline V CDR1 and CDR2: MNHNY, SVGAGI (reference sequence). V lost 4 bases and J lost 7, with 17 bases in between. For the CDR3, the DNA is TGTGCCAGCAGTTTCCCCTCCGGGAGGGGAAATTCACCCCTCCACTTT. Its translation: CASSFPSGRGNSPLHF.

CDR3 sequence (DNA): TGTGCCAGCATCCGATGGACTAGCGGGAGGTCTTCCTACAATGAGCAGTTCTTC. This codes for CASIRWTSGRSSYNEQFF. The rearrangement uses TRBV28 and TRBJ2-1; 14 bases are shared with TRBD2. V gave up 7 bases and J gave up 1 base; unmatched junction bases: 9. Germline V lookup: CDR1 MDHEN, CDR2 SYDVKM. The CDR3 is 18 residues long.

In its sample, this clone was seen once. The V call is TRBV7-9, the J call TRBJ2-5; weak D call: TRBD1 (5 bases). Germline V gene data show CDR1 as SEHNR and CDR2 as FQNEAQ (reference sequence). Trimming cost V 1 base and J 4 bases, with 13 bases left between them. This CDR3 is 15 amino acids long. The CDR3: CASSLEGSAGETQYF. CDR3 in DNA: TGTGCCAGCAGCTTAGAGGGGTCAGCAGGAGAGACCCAGTACTTC.